This T cell receptor beta chain was retrieved from a study of T cells in Graves' hyperthyroidism and ophthalmopathy (dated by TCRdb to about 2019). For the study in its entirety: Peripheral blood samples were taken at initial diagnosis, before any treatment was given. The study also compared thyroid tissue and blood T-cell repertoires from 5 to 7 Graves' hyperthyroidism patients. To identify TCR V-J signatures that set the groups apart, the researchers used a discovery cohort of about a hundred patients, made up of 40 to 45 with Graves' ophthalmopathy and 55 to 65 with stable Graves' hyperthyroidism. The paper reports TCR Vbeta CDR3 sequencing of approximately 140 peripheral blood samples: 43 ophthalmopathy, fewer than 80 hyperthyroidism and 17 progressor patients. After blood sampling, hyperthyroidism patients were treated with methimazole at a starting dose of 30 mg daily, and ophthalmopathy patients were treated with high-dose intravenous methylprednisolone. Prospective prediction of ophthalmopathy was tested in an independent validation cohort consisting of roughly 19 hyperthyroidism patients and approximately 16 patients who later progressed to ophthalmopathy. The approximately 100 discovery patients were randomly divided into training and test sets at a 7:3 ratio.

V is pared back by 5 bases and J by 5 bases, with 12 bases lying between the germline termini. Inclusive of the bounding cysteine and phenylalanine, the CDR3 is 13 residues long. The CDR3 DNA has 39 bases and is translated from base 1. The table lists this clonotype with a few counts. Its recognized antigen is unknown. The input lacks base qualities; no much larger clone sits a single base away. The TCR beta CDR3 regions were amplified from RNA transcripts. For the first round of RT-PCR on the TCR CDR3, the HTBI primer set was used together with the Qiagen OneStep RT-PCR kit. Libraries were constructed in a second round of multiplex PCR, after which size selection and purification were performed. Paired-end sequencing of the libraries was performed with 100 bp reads on an Illumina HiSeq2000. From the authors' description of their analysis: SOAPnuke was used to process the raw data, with reads discarded if the reads contained adapters or uncalled bases, had a mean Phred below 15, or lacked an exact constant-primer or identifier match. High-quality paired reads were merged using COPE v1.2.5, and each unique nucleotide sequence was defined as a clonotype. Clonotypes were aligned to IMGT TRBV, TRBD and TRBJ reference segments using MiTCR v1.1. Only V-J combinations with frequency above 0.0001, covering 99.2% of repertoires, were analysed. A TCS score was defined as the ratio of F50 (clonal expansion) to E x V (chaos), with BLOSUM62-based TCRdist applied between CDR3 peptides within each V-J. Welch's t-statistics and random forest reduced roughly 530 V-J features to 10 to 15, which were used in a naive Bayes classifier (R e1071). Clones were called with MiXCR by TCRdb after fastp trimmed the public reads at Q25, and only in-frame beta chains were retained. CDR3 protein duplicates are merged, each entry listing the most common genes and DNA. These V and J calls are TCRdb output, not the study's own analysis. This sample lists about 290,000 distinct CDR3 sequences; approximately 17% were detected once. Roughly 33% of the sample is in the top ten clones.

Stable Graves' hyperthyroidism was defined as no progression to ophthalmopathy during 18 months of follow-up. The hyperthyroidism patients were between 18 and 65 years old and newly diagnosed, with a disease duration of less than 2 months. The study excluded patients with uncontrolled infections, other autoimmune diseases, pregnancy or lactation. Clinical symptoms, serum thyroxine and TRAb, thyroid ultrasound, and orbital computed tomography formed the basis for the diagnoses. PBMCs were isolated from about 9.1 ml of fresh peripheral blood by Ficoll-Paque density gradient centrifugation. Total RNA was extracted using Trizol reagent, and RNA quality was assessed on an Agilent 2100 Bioanalyzer. What the work shows at the level of the full study, not this receptor alone: No statistical method was used to fix the sample size in advance, and group allocation was not hidden from the investigators. A model built on a 13 V-J signature distinguished ophthalmopathy from stable hyperthyroidism, reaching 85% to 90% sensitivity and around 81% specificity in cross-validation and 80%/75% in testing. Most expanded thyroid clonotypes (frequency above 0.001) were also detected in blood, suggesting blood repertoires may reflect thyroid immune responses. In validation, the model predicted progression to ophthalmopathy a median of approximately 6.3 months before onset, with about 71% sensitivity and almost 75% specificity.

The rearrangement combines TRBV12-3 or TRBV12-4 with TRBJ1-1; D gene: possibly TRBD1, on 5 matching bases. The receptor was derived from a man aged 25-45 years with Graves' hyperthyroidism. Sequences were obtained from blood. The DNA sequence is TGTGCCAGCAGTGGAGGGGTGGGGACTGAAGCTTTCTTT. Its protein product is CASSGGVGTEAFF.